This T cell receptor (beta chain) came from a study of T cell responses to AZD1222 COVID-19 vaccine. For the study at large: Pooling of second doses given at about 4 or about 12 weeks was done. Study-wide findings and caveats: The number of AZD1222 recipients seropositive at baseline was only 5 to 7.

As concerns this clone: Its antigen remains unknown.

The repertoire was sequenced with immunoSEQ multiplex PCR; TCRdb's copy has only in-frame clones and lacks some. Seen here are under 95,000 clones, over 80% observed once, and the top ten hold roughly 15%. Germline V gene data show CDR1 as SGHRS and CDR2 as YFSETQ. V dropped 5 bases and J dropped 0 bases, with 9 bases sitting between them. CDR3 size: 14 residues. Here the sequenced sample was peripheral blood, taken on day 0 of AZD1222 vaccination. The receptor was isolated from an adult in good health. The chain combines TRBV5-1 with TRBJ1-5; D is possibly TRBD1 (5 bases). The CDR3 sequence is CASSTGDSNQPQHF. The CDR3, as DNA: TGCGCCAGCAGTACAGGAGATAGCAATCAGCCCCAGCATTTT.